What follows is one T cell receptor (beta chain) and its context. Its antigen remains unidentified. In the original analysis: ImmunoSEQ only sent back junction sequences with no quality scores, so filtering was done differently. Sequenced by immunoSEQ multiplex PCR; TCRdb stores in-frame clones only, minus some. The D gene and trimming were derived from the DNA, and the V and J assignments and clone size from that table. The data contain about 2.3 million clones, more than 85% of them singletons. This sample was taken from a study of shared clonotypes between healthy human individuals. Study conclusions and caveats: Memory subsets generally showed lower estimated richness than naive subsets.

Trimming stripped 0 bases from V and 2 bases from J, with 11 bases between. The V gene's germline CDR1 is SGHRS and CDR2 YFSETQ. The CDR3 is 15 residues long. Sequencing was done on a sample of naive CD4+ T cells from PBMCs. Documented subset: CD45RA+ positively selected. This clonotype was obtained from a man in his late teens or twenties in good health. Some clones in this sample may be carry-over from other donors' samples. This chain links TRBV5-1 with TRBJ2-5; a weak D match, TRBD1 (5 bases). CDR3 in amino acids: CASSLVFREQETQYF. The CDR3 DNA reads as TGCGCCAGCAGCTTGGTTTTCAGGGAACAAGAGACCCAGTACTTC.